This T cell receptor (beta chain) was found in a study of blood T cell repertoires in COVID-19. With respect to this clone: Other DNA sequences within the sample encode an identical CDR3.

The CDR3 is 13 amino acids. Unmatched junction bases numbered 3, after V lost 6 bases and J lost 2 bases. CDR1 MNHEY and CDR2 SMNVEV come from the germline V gene (reference sequence). As originally analysed: Estimation of nucleated cell counts relied on the amplification of reference gene primers. Produced via immunoSEQ multiplex PCR; TCRdb's table is partial and in-frame only. V, J and clone size are those of that table, while D and trimming were read from the DNA. The sample records approximately 260,000 clones, 89% being singletons. Recovered status in Cohort 3 required two negative PCRs, clearance, or symptom resolution.

The sequenced sample consisted of PBMCs or T cells enriched from blood (not recorded which). The chain recombines TRBV27 with TRBJ1-2; 7 positions match TRBD1. This receptor was obtained from a woman aged 60 to 75 who had recovered from COVID-19. CDR3 protein: CASSLQGNYGYTF. The CDR3 bases are TGTGCCAGCAGCCTACAGGGGAACTATGGCTACACCTTC.